Listed here are 13 T cell receptor beta chains from one sample, sequenced in a study of blood T cells in healthy people across ages. Primed by a sample-barcoded 5' primer and a J-beta primer mix, a second PCR proceeded for 7 to 11 cycles. TCRdb reprocessed the 5' RACE reads via MiXCR and lists one record per CDR3 protein. The repertoire holds about 1 million distinct CDR3 sequences, with 40% to 55% as singletons. The source material was blood. These receptors came from a woman aged 55-70 years in good health.

There are a few counts of this clonotype. This rearrangement joins TRBV13 to TRBJ1-2; 8 nucleotides match TRBD1. Germline loops: CDR1 PRHDT, CDR2 FYEKMQ (reference sequence). The CDR3 consists of 15 residues. The J segment lost 7 bases and the V segment lost 3 bases, leaving 10 bases of the junction unmatched. The CDR3 protein is CASSFDRGGGRGYTF. The CDR3, as DNA: TGTGCCAGCAGCTTCGACAGGGGAGGTGGCCGTGGCTACACCTTC.

This clonotype was observed a few times. The chain links TRBV4-2 to TRBJ1-1; unclear D gene. With 1 base removed from V and 3 bases from J, the gap between germline ends came to 15 bases. Germline CDR1 reads LGHNA; CDR2 reads YNFKEQ. The CDR3 consists of 16 residues. Here the CDR3 reads CASSQGIGTGDTEAFF. The CDR3 DNA is TGTGCCAGCAGCCAAGGGATCGGCACCGGGGACACTGAAGCTTTCTTT.

V gene TRBV9 combines with J gene TRBJ2-3; 10 positions agree with TRBD2. Germline V gives CDR1 SGDLS, CDR2 YYNGEE. The CDR3 loop spans 14 amino acids. With V trimmed by 5 bases and J by 5 bases, 5 bases remained unmatched. The CDR3, as DNA: TGTGCCAGCAGTGCTAGCGGGAGAGGAGATACGCAGTATTTT. Translating gives CASSASGRGDTQYF.

The chain couples TRBV5-6 to TRBJ2-3; D is possibly TRBD1 (6 bases). Germline V lookup: CDR1 SGHDT, CDR2 YYEEEE. This CDR3 has 17 amino acids. Trimming took off 4 bases at V and 0 bases at J, with 18 bases between the two ends. The CDR3 reads CASSTTGTKTSTDTQYF. The DNA of the CDR3 is TGTGCCAGCAGCACCACCGGGACAAAAACTAGCACAGATACGCAGTATTTT.

The chain has TRBV28 and TRBJ2-1; TRBD1 agrees at 7 bases. V gave up 6 bases and J gave up 13 bases; unmatched junction bases: 18. Germline values: CDR1 MDHEN, CDR2 SYDVKM. This CDR3 has 15 residues. As DNA, the CDR3 is TGTGCCAGCAGCCATGTAACCCAGGGGGATGAGACCCAGTTCTTC. As protein: CASSHVTQGDETQFF. The full variable domain, its missing parts supplied by reference TRBV28 and TRBJ2-1, is DVKVTQSSRYLVKRTGEKVFLECVQDMDHENMFWYRQDPGLGLRLIYFSYDVKMKEKGDIPEGYSVSREKKERFSLILESASTNQTSMYLCASSHVTQGDETQFFGPGTRLTVL.

The chain employs TRBV5-1 and TRBJ1-2; 9 bases are shared with TRBD1. Trimming removed 5 bases from V and 7 bases from J; junction bases left unmatched: 9. Germline V gene sequence: CDR1 SGHRS, CDR2 YFSETQ. The CDR3 length is 14 residues. The CDR3 region has the DNA TGCGCCAGCAGACGGGACAGGGTTTTTTCTGGCTACACCTTC. This codes for CASRRDRVFSGYTF.

This clonotype was detected a few times. The CDR3 reads CASSFSGMGANVLTF. The CDR3 nucleotides are TGCGCCAGCAGCTTTTCGGGGATGGGGGCCAACGTCCTGACTTTC. This chain joins TRBV5-1 and TRBJ2-6; D is perhaps TRBD2 (5 bases). The V end lost 2 bases, the J end lost 4 bases, and 10 bases lay between the germline ends. From germline, CDR1 is SGHRS and CDR2 YFSETQ. The CDR3 loop spans 15 amino acids.

This clonotype was counted only a few times. The rearrangement links TRBV27 to TRBJ2-4, with D perhaps matching TRBD1 (5 bases). Germline lookup yields CDR1 MNHEY and CDR2 SMNVEV (reference sequence). The V end lost 5 bases, the J end lost 0 bases, and 11 bases lay between the germline ends. This CDR3 has 15 amino acids. The CDR3 reads CASSPRQGAKNIQYF. For the CDR3, the DNA is TGTGCCAGCAGTCCTAGGCAGGGAGCCAAAAACATTCAGTACTTC.

This clonotype showed up many times. V usage is TRBV29-1 and J usage is TRBJ2-1; TRBD2 agrees at 9 bases. Germline CDR1 reads SQVTM; CDR2 reads ANQGSEA. The J segment lost 1 base and the V segment lost 4 bases, leaving 5 bases of the junction unmatched. The CDR3 covers 15 residues. In DNA, the CDR3 is TGCAGCGTTGTCAGCGGGAGGCGGTCCTACAATGAGCAGTTCTTC. The encoded protein is CSVVSGRRSYNEQFF.

J is TRBJ2-3 and V is TRBV12-3 or TRBV12-4; tentative D call: TRBD2 (5 bases). There are 15 residues in the CDR3. V lost 5 bases and J lost 2, with 14 bases in between. Here the CDR3 reads CASSPNQRSTDTQYF. CDR3 nucleotide sequence: TGTGCCAGCAGTCCCAACCAGCGGTCCACAGATACGCAGTATTTT.

The chain combines TRBV28 with TRBJ2-3; tentatively, D is TRBD2 (6 bases). The ends were cut back, 8 bases at V and 4 bases at J, with 16 bases in the middle. CDR1 MDHEN and CDR2 SYDVKM come from the germline V gene. The CDR3 contains 14 residues. CDR3 amino acids: CASLQERASDTQYF. CDR3 sequence (DNA): TGTGCCAGCCTCCAAGAGCGGGCTTCAGATACGCAGTATTTT.

This chain joins TRBV5-1 and TRBJ2-1; possible D gene TRBD2, 5 bases. The CDR3 length is 15 residues. Germline values: CDR1 SGHRS, CDR2 YFSETQ. V lost 5 bases to trimming and J lost 5 bases, with 17 bases between them. The CDR3 reads CASRGERSPHNEQFF. The CDR3, as DNA: TGCGCCAGCAGAGGTGAGCGGAGTCCCCACAATGAGCAGTTCTTC.

This clonotype has only a few counts. The V and J genes are TRBV20-1 and TRBJ2-5, with D possibly TRBD2 on 5 matching bases. CDR3 length: 14 amino acids. Between the trimmed V and J ends, which lost 1 base and 5 bases, there was a span of 14 bases. CDR1 and CDR2 (germline): DFQATT, SNEGSKA (reference sequence). This CDR3 is CSARGWTQPETQYF. The CDR3 DNA reads TGCAGTGCTAGAGGGTGGACTCAGCCGGAGACCCAGTACTTC.